The rows below give T cell receptor beta chains drawn from one sample of a study of T cell repertoires in cytomegalovirus infection. TCRdb re-called the reads through MiXCR, storing one row per CDR3 protein. The sample shows about 280,000 distinct CDR3 sequences, 20% to 25% of them seen only once. Antigens of these TCRs are unknown. The material was cultured PBMCs, obtained from culture after CMV antigen stimulation. Receptors were obtained from a human donor in good health (CMV status not recorded). Some clones in this sample may be carry-over from other donors' samples. The conserved cysteine and the conserved F or W are not part of the CDR3 here.

TRBV12-3/TRBV12-4 ASSLDGQANTEAF
TRBV5-6 ASSFGSYLFYGYT
TRBV27 ASSFAGTSTDTQY
TRBV27 ARRRGQGDNQPQH
TRBV6-2/TRBV6-3 ATKIAGGTGELF
TRBV7-8 ASSSSGSPLGEQY
TRBV6-2/TRBV6-3 ASSYSLPQGSSYNEQF
TRBV4-1 ASSTTGESGDTQY
TRBV27 ASSALGSGQNYNSPLH
TRBV5-6 ASQRGTQPQH
TRBV27 ASHLLGEDTDTQY
TRBV12-3/TRBV12-4 ASSPRATSREERYT
TRBV6-5 ATWTGNYGYT
TRBV20-1 SATGGTIRAF
TRBV15 ATSIGPAGAVYGYT
TRBV12-3/TRBV12-4 ASVLADTDTQY
TRBV29-1 SVVQGRAGANVLT
TRBV5-6 ASSLASDYGYT
TRBV14 ASSHIPGLAGEEQF
TRBV6-2/TRBV6-3 ASTKYGLYPRISGNTIY
TRBV7-9 ASSLDRENTEAF
TRBV12-3/TRBV12-4 ATRRDTEAF
TRBV7-2 ASKPPFSYSYEQY
TRBV5-4 ATARGQTLSTDTQY
TRBV2 AIRQDYNYGYT
TRBV6-6 ASSYVGGLNTEAF
TRBV7-2 ASSRPGHSPHGGSPLH
TRBV7-9 ASSIWTGPYQETQY
TRBV19 ASKRAGRNSNQPQH
TRBV7-6 ASSLALGGFDNSPLH
TRBV30 AWTIPDGNTEAF
TRBV11-2 ASSWTGQETQY
TRBV7-9 ASSLVGRAQETQY
TRBV20-1 SAMADSNQPQH
TRBV19 ASSEREYNEQF
TRBV2 ASSARTGPYEQY
TRBV19 ASSPVGGELF
TRBV7-9 ASRAPGKTQY
TRBV30 AWSRTGRNEKLF
TRBV28 ASSLTWDTSNQPQH
TRBV6-1 ASSAGTGVNEQF
TRBV6-5 ASSDERGGVQF
TRBV29-1 SVRGQGFGEQF
TRBV12-3/TRBV12-4 ASSFGGDNEQY
TRBV20-1 SATSGGNQETQY
TRBV28 ASRINTEAF
TRBV28 ASSLGNGLADSSYEQY
TRBV6-5 ASSYRVAGPYNEQF
TRBV4-3 ASSQDQQAYEQY
TRBV7-2 ASSLGPDAGQY
TRBV4-1 ASSLYTGTSGSYEQY
TRBV12-3/TRBV12-4 ATTPGLVEKLF